In this sample, the clone carrying this TCR beta chain turned up once. Its antigen is undetermined. This sample stems from a study of T cells in localized non-small cell lung cancer. Study-level points and caveats: Without multi-region sequencing, intratumor heterogeneity could not be excluded.

TCRdb's table, derived via immunoSEQ multiplex PCR, lists solely in-frame clones and lacks some. Of about 6,700 clones in the sample, roughly 45% are singletons; the top ten hold 6.5% to 9.5%. Trimming took 5 bases from V and 10 from J, leaving 21 bases between them. The CDR3 is 16 residues long. Looked up from germline, CDR1 is LNHDA and CDR2 is SQIVND (reference sequence). The TCR comes from a man aged 40-75 years with stage III lung adenocarcinoma. The genes are TRBV19 and TRBJ1-6; D is ambiguous. The source material was lung tumor tissue, sampled before any cancer treatment. The CDR3: CASSPQMVLGFSPLHF. The CDR3 bases are TGTGCCAGTAGTCCCCAGATGGTCCTCGGTTTCTCACCCCTCCACTTT. Full variable domain (rest looked up from reference TRBV19 and TRBJ1-6): DGGITQSPKYLFRKEGQNVTLSCEQNLNHDAMYWYRQDPGQGLRLIYYSQIVNDFQKGDIAEGYSVSREKKESFPLTVTSAQKNPTAFYLCASSPQMVLGFSPLHFGNGTRLTVT.